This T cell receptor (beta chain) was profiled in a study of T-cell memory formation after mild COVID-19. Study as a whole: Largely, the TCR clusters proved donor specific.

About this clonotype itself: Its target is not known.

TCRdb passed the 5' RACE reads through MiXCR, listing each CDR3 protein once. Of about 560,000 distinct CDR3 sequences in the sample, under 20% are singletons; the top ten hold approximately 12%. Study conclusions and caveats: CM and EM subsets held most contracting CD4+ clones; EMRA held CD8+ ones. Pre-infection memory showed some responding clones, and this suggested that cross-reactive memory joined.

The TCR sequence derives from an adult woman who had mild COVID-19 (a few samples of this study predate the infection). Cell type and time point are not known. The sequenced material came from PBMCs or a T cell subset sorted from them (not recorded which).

The DNA of the CDR3 is TGCAGCGTTGATTTTGGAGAAGCCGAAGAGCAGGGGGCGTACACCGGGGAGCTGTTTTTT. Amino acid sequence: CSVDFGEAEEQGAYTGELFF. The chain recombines TRBV29-1 with TRBJ2-2; 8 nucleotides line up with TRBD1. The CDR3 runs 20 residues. Trimming took 3 bases from V and 3 from J; bases not matched to a gene: 21. From germline, CDR1 is SQVTM and CDR2 ANQGSEA.